These 10 T cell receptor beta chains were sequenced from one sample in a study of tumor-infiltrating lymphocytes in localized non-small cell lung cancer. Sequencing used immunoSEQ multiplex PCR; TCRdb keeps in-frame clones, though not all of them. The sample carries about 13,000 clones, around 68% recorded once. The sequencing input was lung tumor tissue. These receptors were obtained from a human donor with non-small cell lung cancer.

V gene TRBV6-1 combines with J gene TRBJ1-2, with 8 bases identical to TRBD1. CDR3 length: 16 amino acids. V was pared by 2 bases and J by 14 bases, with 19 bases of the junction left unmatched. CDR1 and CDR2 (germline): MNHNS, SASEGT. The CDR3 coding sequence is TGTGCCAGCAGTGAAAGAGAGGGGGGGTGGGCAGGGGGCGATACCTTC. This encodes CASSEREGGWAGGDTF.

The genes are TRBV18 and TRBJ1-4; tentatively, D is TRBD1 (5 bases). Germline CDR1 is KGHSH and CDR2 is LQKENI. V was pared by 5 bases and J by 7 bases, with 8 bases between. This CDR3 spans 12 amino acids. The CDR3 bases are TGTGCCAGCTCAGGGGGAAGTGAAAAACTGTTTTTT. This translates into CASSGGSEKLFF. Full variable domain (outside the CDR3, taken from reference TRBV18 and TRBJ1-4): NAGVMQNPRHLVRRRGQEARLRCSPMKGHSHVYWYRQLPEEGLKFMVYLQKENIIDESGMPKERFSAEFPKEGPSILRIQQVVRGDSAAYFCASSGGSEKLFFGSGTQLSVL.

The V call is TRBV7-9, the J call TRBJ2-4, with 8 bases identical to TRBD2. Germline CDR1 is SEHNR and CDR2 is FQNEAQ (reference sequence). The V and J ends lost 1 base and 10 bases, in that order; junction bases with no gene match: 9. This CDR3 comprises 15 residues. CDR3 DNA sequence: TGTGCCAGCAGCTTAGATAGGGGACTAGTATATATTCAGTACTTC. Protein sequence: CASSLDRGLVYIQYF.

The chain joins TRBV6-5 to TRBJ1-1; no clear D gene. V was pared by 7 bases and J by 5 bases, with 8 bases between. The CDR3 totals 11 residues. CDR1 MNHEY and CDR2 SVGAGI come from the germline V gene. The CDR3 spells CASTHGTEAFF. CDR3 bases: TGTGCCAGCACCCACGGGACTGAAGCTTTCTTT.

The chain combines TRBV5-6 with TRBJ2-7, with TRBD2 matching 8 bases. V gave up 1 base and J gave up 2 bases; unmatched junction bases: 8. The CDR3 is 16 amino acids. Looked up from germline, CDR1 is SGHDT and CDR2 is YYEEEE. Written as DNA, the CDR3 is TGTGCCAGCAGCTTGCGCCCCGGGGGGGAACCCTACGAGCAGTACTTC. The encoded protein is CASSLRPGGEPYEQYF. Variable domain in full (rest from reference TRBV5-6 and TRBJ2-7): DAGVTQSPTHLIKTRGQQVTLRCSPKSGHDTVSWYQQALGQGPQFIFQYYEEEERQRGNFPDRFSGHQFPNYSSELNVNALLLGDSALYLCASSLRPGGEPYEQYFGPGTRLTVT.

This clone was counted only a few times. The chain is built from TRBV12-5 and TRBJ2-7; TRBD2 aligns across 10 bases. V shed 8 bases and J 0 bases; nucleotides not matched to a gene: 7. The CDR3 extends over 15 amino acids. Germline V gene sequence: CDR1 LGHNT, CDR2 FRNRAP. CDR3 loop: CASRRTSGYSYEQYF. For the CDR3, the DNA is TGTGCTAGTCGACGGACTAGCGGATACTCCTACGAGCAGTACTTC.

The chain has TRBV6-1 and TRBJ1-1; D is perhaps TRBD1 (6 bases). The CDR3 runs to 14 residues. Germline V CDR1 and CDR2: MNHNS, SASEGT. The V and J ends lost 6 bases and 6 bases respectively, with 17 bases between them. CDR3 nucleotides: TGTGCCAGCAGCGGCAACTCAGGGGTATCTGAAGCTTTCTTT. Encoded protein: CASSGNSGVSEAFF.

The chain uses TRBV5-5 and TRBJ2-7, with a possible D match to TRBD2 (5 bases). V was cut by 0 bases and J by 2 bases, with 18 bases left in between. The CDR3 is 17 residues long. Germline V CDR1 and CDR2: SGHKS, YYEKEE (reference sequence). The CDR3 bases are TGTGCCAGCAGCTTGGGTTTCGAGCGGTTCGAACCCTACGAGCAGTACTTC. Its translation is CASSLGFERFEPYEQYF.

The CDR3 bases are TGTGCCAGCAACCCCCTAGCTGGAGGGGGGGCTGGGGCCAACGTCCTGACTTTC. Translating it yields CASNPLAGGGAGANVLTF. The chain carries TRBV2 and TRBJ2-6, with D possibly TRBD2 on 7 matching bases. The CDR3 spans 18 residues. CDR1 and CDR2 (germline): SNHLY, FYNNEI. Trimming removed 7 bases from V and 2 bases from J, with 21 bases in between.

This chain links TRBV11-3 with TRBJ2-7; possibly TRBD2 for D (6 bases). The V gene lost 5 bases and the J gene lost 5 bases, with 13 bases spanning the gap. The germline CDR1 and CDR2 sequences are SGHNT and YENEEA. This CDR3 is built from 13 residues. This chain's CDR3 is CASSAGTSNEQYF. CDR3 sequence (DNA): TGTGCCAGCAGCGCCGGGACTTCCAACGAGCAGTACTTC.